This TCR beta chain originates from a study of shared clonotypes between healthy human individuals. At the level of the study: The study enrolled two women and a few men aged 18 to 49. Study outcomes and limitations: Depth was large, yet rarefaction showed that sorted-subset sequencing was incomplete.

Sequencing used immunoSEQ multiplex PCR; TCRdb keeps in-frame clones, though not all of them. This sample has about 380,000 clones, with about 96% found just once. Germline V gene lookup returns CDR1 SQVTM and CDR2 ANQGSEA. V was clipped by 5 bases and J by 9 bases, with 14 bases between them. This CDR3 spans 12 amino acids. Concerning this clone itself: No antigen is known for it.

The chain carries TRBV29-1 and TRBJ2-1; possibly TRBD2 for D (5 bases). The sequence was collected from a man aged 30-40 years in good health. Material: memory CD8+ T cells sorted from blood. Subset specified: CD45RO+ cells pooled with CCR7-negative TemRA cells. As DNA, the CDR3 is TGCAGCGTTCCACTAGTCTTAGGTGAGCAGTTCTTC. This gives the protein CSVPLVLGEQFF.